Shown below are 30 T cell receptor beta chains from a single sample sequenced in a study of human T cells and chemical hapten exposure. Documented time point: pre-sensitization, week 0. The sample's treatment: therapeutic diphenylcyclopropenone sensitization with weekly scalp DPC. TCRdb re-called the RACE reads with MiXCR, one entry per CDR3 protein. The table shows about 80,000 distinct CDR3 sequences, with 14% occurring only once. Here the sequenced sample was whole blood, taken in connection with sensitization to the hapten diphenylcyclopropenone (DPC). These receptors were collected from a woman aged 50 to 60 with alopecia areata. Some clones in this sample may be carry-over from other donors' samples.

This rearrangement joins TRBV18 to TRBJ2-2; TRBD1 matches at 9 bases. Trimming removed 3 bases from V and 5 bases from J; junction bases left unmatched: 4. Germline V gives CDR1 KGHSH, CDR2 LQKENI. The CDR3 extends over 15 amino acids. The CDR3 loop reads CASSPDRGGTGELFF. Written as DNA, the CDR3 is TGTGCCAGCTCACCGGACAGGGGAGGAACCGGGGAGCTGTTTTTT.

This clonotype showed up many times. The gene calls are TRBV20-1 and TRBJ2-7; TRBD1 matches 10 bases. The CDR3 is 12 residues long. CDR1 DFQATT and CDR2 SNEGSKA come from the germline V gene (reference sequence). V dropped 8 bases and J dropped 2; count of bases not matched to a gene: 3. CDR3 residues: CSTGTGAYEQYF. CDR3 DNA: TGCAGTACCGGGACAGGGGCCTACGAGCAGTACTTC.

This clonotype was counted between two and nine times. CDR3: CSVLSGANVLTF. The CDR3 DNA follows: TGCAGCGTTCTCTCTGGGGCCAACGTCCTGACTTTC. The chain employs TRBV29-1 and TRBJ2-6, with D unresolved. The V and J ends lost 5 bases and 0 bases respectively, with 2 bases between them. The V gene's germline CDR1 is SQVTM and CDR2 ANQGSEA. There are 12 residues in the CDR3.

The rearrangement uses TRBV15 and TRBJ2-7; 9 bases align to TRBD1. The V segment lost 0 bases and the J segment 5 bases; nucleotides outside the gene matches: 5. The CDR3 has 15 residues. Looked up from germline, CDR1 is LNHNV and CDR2 is YYDKDF (reference sequence). CDR3 DNA sequence: TGTGCCACCAGCAGAGATGGGGACAGGGTGGACGAGCAGTACTTC. Protein sequence: CATSRDGDRVDEQYF.

This clonotype was observed a handful of times. V is TRBV4-1 and J is TRBJ2-1; tentative D call: TRBD1 (5 bases). The CDR3 runs to 18 residues. V lost 1 base, J lost 5 bases, and 21 bases lay in between. Germline CDR1 MGHRA, CDR2 YSYEKL. The CDR3, as DNA: TGCGCCAGCAGCCAAGTTCAGAGTGGGTCAGGGAAAGACAATGAGCAGTTCTTC. Protein: CASSQVQSGSGKDNEQFF.

This clonotype has ten or more counts. V usage is TRBV29-1 and J usage is TRBJ1-5, with no clear D. Germline assignment: CDR1 SQVTM and CDR2 ANQGSEA. V was pared by 4 bases and J by 6 bases, with 10 bases between. The CDR3 consists of 12 residues. CDR3 residues: CSVGDGGQPQHF. The CDR3 DNA follows: TGCAGCGTTGGAGACGGTGGTCAGCCCCAGCATTTT.

The rearrangement joins TRBV6-2 or TRBV6-3 to TRBJ2-1; tentative D call: TRBD1 (6 bases). Germline CDR1 is MNHEY and CDR2 is SVGEGT. Trimming pared 6 bases from V and 5 bases from J, leaving 17 bases between. CDR3 length: 15 amino acids. The CDR3 DNA reads TGTGCCAGCAGCCCCGGGACACAACCAAACAATGAGCAGTTCTTC. Translating it yields CASSPGTQPNNEQFF.

In its sample, this clonotype was seen a few times. The chain uses TRBV28 and TRBJ2-1; TRBD2 agrees at 7 bases. The V gene's germline CDR1 is MDHEN and CDR2 SYDVKM. Trimming at V came to 5 bases and at J to 9 bases, leaving 4 bases not matched to a gene. This CDR3 spans 12 amino acids. CDR3 bases: TGTGCCAGCAGTAAACTAGCGATTGAGCAGTTCTTC. Its translation: CASSKLAIEQFF.

This rearrangement joins TRBV7-9 to TRBJ2-1; tentatively, D is TRBD1 (5 bases). CDR3 size: 14 residues. CDR1 and CDR2 from the germline V gene are SEHNR and FQNEAQ (reference sequence). The germline V and J ends were trimmed by 5 bases and 8 bases, with 16 bases remaining between them. CDR3 protein: CASSIGEGIYEQFF. The CDR3 DNA reads TGTGCCAGCAGCATAGGGGAAGGCATCTATGAGCAGTTCTTC.

This chain links TRBV5-5 with TRBJ2-6, with D unresolved. From germline, CDR1 is SGHKS and CDR2 YYEKEE (reference sequence). The CDR3 runs 14 residues. V was pared by 7 bases and J by 1 base, with 9 bases between. The CDR3 coding sequence is TGTGCCAGCGTTTCCGAGTCTGGGGCCAACGTCCTGACTTTC. Protein product: CASVSESGANVLTF.

The V call is TRBV24-1, the J call TRBJ1-1; 9 bases agree with TRBD1. The length of the CDR3 is 15 residues. CDR1 and CDR2 (germline): KGHDR, SFDVKD. The ends lost 0 bases at V and 7 bases at J; junction bases unmatched: 5. The CDR3 DNA follows: TGTGCCACCAGTGATTTGGGACAGGGGATGGGTGAAGCTTTCTTT. Translated, it gives CATSDLGQGMGEAFF.

The DNA for the CDR3 is TGTGCCAGCAGCCAAAAAGGGGCGCGGGACACAGATACGCAGTATTTT. Translated, it gives CASSQKGARDTDTQYF. The rearrangement uses TRBV4-2 and TRBJ2-3, with D perhaps TRBD2 (6 bases). V lost 2 bases to trimming and J lost 2 bases, with 14 bases between them. CDR1 LGHNA and CDR2 YNFKEQ come from the germline V gene. This CDR3 region has 16 residues.

The chain has TRBV10-3 and TRBJ1-1, with D unresolved. Looked up from germline, CDR1 is ENHRY and CDR2 is SYGVKD. Trimming shortened V by 3 bases and J by 6 bases, and 8 bases separated the two germline ends. There are 12 residues in the CDR3. As DNA, the CDR3 is TGTGCCATCAGTGAAGGTTATGCTGAAGCTTTCTTT. Amino acid sequence: CAISEGYAEAFF.

The chain carries TRBV7-8 and TRBJ1-5, with D tentatively TRBD1 (5 bases). Germline CDR1 and CDR2: SGHVS and FQNEAQ. Trimming removed 6 bases from V and 2 bases from J, with 17 bases in between. The CDR3 has 16 amino acids. CDR3 region: CASSRGGLVGNQPQHF. For the CDR3, the DNA is TGTGCCAGCAGTAGGGGAGGGCTGGTGGGCAATCAGCCCCAGCATTTT.

This clonotype was seen a few times. The J gene is TRBJ1-1, the V gene TRBV20-1; possibly TRBD1 for D (6 bases). The ends were cut back, 0 bases at V and 0 bases at J, with 26 bases in the middle. CDR1 and CDR2 (germline): DFQATT, SNEGSKA (reference sequence). This CDR3 region has 20 residues. The CDR3 nucleotides are TGCAGTGCTAGAGATTTGGGGGGGCTTTTGGTCCGTCTCATGAACACTGAAGCTTTCTTT. It is translated as CSARDLGGLLVRLMNTEAFF.

The chain couples TRBV5-5 to TRBJ1-1; D is perhaps TRBD1 (5 bases). Trimming stripped 1 base from V and 6 bases from J, with 13 bases between. CDR1 is SGHKS and CDR2 is YYEKEE in the germline V gene (reference sequence). The length of the CDR3 is 14 residues. The CDR3 is CASSLNRGSAEAFF. The CDR3, as DNA: TGTGCCAGCAGCTTGAACCGGGGCTCGGCTGAAGCTTTCTTT.

The V gene is TRBV28, the J gene TRBJ1-4; possibly TRBD1 for D (6 bases). Germline CDR1 reads MDHEN; CDR2 reads SYDVKM. The CDR3 contains 16 residues. V lost 4 bases to trimming and J lost 0 bases, with 12 bases between them. The CDR3 protein is CASSSPGGATNEKLFF. The CDR3 DNA follows: TGTGCCAGCAGTTCCCCGGGGGGCGCAACTAATGAAAAACTGTTTTTT.

The J gene is TRBJ2-7, the V gene TRBV20-1, with TRBD1 as a possible D gene (5 bases). The CDR3 runs to 11 residues. Germline V gene lookup returns CDR1 DFQATT and CDR2 SNEGSKA (reference sequence). Deletions cut 4 bases from V and 5 bases from J, with 9 bases between. CDR3 residues: CSAIRQHEQYF. The CDR3, as DNA: TGCAGTGCTATACGACAGCACGAGCAGTACTTC.

The sample holds a few counts of this clonotype. The rearrangement joins TRBV20-1 to TRBJ2-3; the D gene is possibly TRBD2 (6 bases). The V end lost 3 bases, the J end lost 4 bases, and 20 bases lay between the germline ends. In germline, CDR1 is DFQATT, CDR2 SNEGSKA (reference sequence). The CDR3 runs to 16 residues. The CDR3 is CSASDDTGDFADTQYF. Written as DNA, the CDR3 is TGCAGTGCTAGTGACGATACGGGGGATTTCGCAGATACGCAGTATTTT.

This sequence joins TRBV5-8 and TRBJ1-5; D is uncertain. Germline CDR1 SGHTS, CDR2 YDEGEE. CDR3 size: 15 residues. The V gene lost 6 bases and the J gene lost 3 bases, with 16 bases spanning the gap. This chain's CDR3 is CASTRGRQFNQPQHF. Written as DNA, the CDR3 is TGTGCCAGCACCCGAGGCAGGCAGTTCAATCAGCCCCAGCATTTT.

This clonotype was found a few times. The genes are TRBV18 and TRBJ2-1; 9 nucleotides match TRBD1. Trimming cost V 11 bases and J 4 bases; bases outside gene matches: 9. The CDR3 is 14 amino acids. Germline loops: CDR1 KGHSH, CDR2 LQKENI. DNA for the CDR3: TGTGCCGCTAGGACAGGGGACCTGTACAATGAGCAGTTCTTC. This sequence encodes CAARTGDLYNEQFF. The variable domain in full, with the rest retrieved from reference TRBV18 and TRBJ2-1, is NAGVMQNPRHLVRRRGQEARLRCSPMKGHSHVYWYRQLPEEGLKFMVYLQKENIIDESGMPKERFSAEFPKEGPSILRIQQVVRGDSAAYFCAARTGDLYNEQFFGPGTRLTVL.

This chain uses TRBV5-1 with TRBJ2-7; D is unclear. V was shortened by 3 bases and J by 0 bases, with 10 bases between the two germline ends. The germline gives CDR1 SGHRS, CDR2 YFSETQ. The CDR3 spans 14 residues. The CDR3 DNA sequence: TGCGCCAGCAGCTCGGACGGAAACTCCTACGAGCAGTACTTC. As protein: CASSSDGNSYEQYF. Full variable domain (rest looked up from reference TRBV5-1 and TRBJ2-7): KAGVTQTPRYLIKTRGQQVTLSCSPISGHRSVSWYQQTPGQGLQFLFEYFSETQRNKGNFPGRFSGRQFSNSRSEMNVSTLELGDSALYLCASSSDGNSYEQYFGPGTRLTVT.

This chain joins TRBV18 and TRBJ1-5; 7 bases are shared with TRBD1. The CDR3 is 15 amino acids. V dropped 2 bases and J dropped 7; count of bases not matched to a gene: 8. Germline-derived CDR1 and CDR2 are KGHSH and LQKENI. CDR3 in amino acids: CASSPNRGVEQPQHF. The DNA of the CDR3 is TGTGCCAGCTCACCAAACAGGGGTGTCGAACAGCCCCAGCATTTT.

This chain uses TRBV29-1 with TRBJ2-7; D remains ambiguous. The V gene lost 3 bases and the J gene lost 2 bases, with 5 bases spanning the gap. This CDR3 has 11 residues. CDR1 and CDR2 (germline): SQVTM, ANQGSEA. CDR3 nucleotide sequence: TGCAGCGTTGACGGAGCCTACGAGCAGTACTTC. This codes for CSVDGAYEQYF.

This clonotype was detected a few times. The chain employs TRBV4-3 and TRBJ2-1; D is uncertain. This CDR3 has 15 residues. Germline loops: CDR1 LGHNA, CDR2 YSLEER. Deletions cut 1 base from V and 10 bases from J, with 17 bases between. CDR3 in amino acids: CASSQVETGIMEQFF. CDR3 bases: TGCGCCAGCAGCCAAGTGGAGACTGGGATTATGGAGCAGTTCTTC.

This clonotype occurred once. The chain joins TRBV11-2 to TRBJ2-7; tentative D call: TRBD1 (5 bases). CDR1 and CDR2 (germline): SGHAT, FQNNGV. V was clipped by 6 bases and J by 2 bases, with 20 bases between them. The CDR3 covers 16 residues. CDR3 nucleotides: TGTGCCAGCAGAAAAGACTCAGGACATTTGGCCTACGAGCAGTACTTC. Its protein product is CASRKDSGHLAYEQYF.

J is TRBJ2-7 and V is TRBV20-1; TRBD1 might be the D (6 bases). Germline V gene sequence: CDR1 DFQATT, CDR2 SNEGSKA (reference sequence). Trimming left V 3 bases short and J 3 bases short, with 15 bases between. The CDR3 has 14 residues. The CDR3 coding sequence is TGCAGTGCTAGTGATAGTCAGGGGCGCTACGAGCAGTACTTC. Its translation is CSASDSQGRYEQYF.

This clonotype was seen at least ten times. The rearrangement uses TRBV6-5 and TRBJ1-6; D perhaps matches TRBD1 (5 bases). V gave up 2 bases and J gave up 7 bases, with 12 bases separating them. Per germline, CDR1 MNHEY and CDR2 SVGAGI. This CDR3 has 15 amino acids. This CDR3 reads CASSYAGGGNSPLHF. CDR3 nucleotide sequence: TGTGCCAGCAGTTACGCCGGGGGAGGGAATTCACCCCTCCACTTT.

This clonotype was detected only a few times. V is TRBV19 and J is TRBJ1-5, with D hard to call. The germline gives CDR1 LNHDA, CDR2 SQIVND (reference sequence). V lost 7 bases and J 3 bases, leaving 28 bases between the germline ends. The CDR3 runs 19 residues. The CDR3 sequence: CASNPGEKVPEVPNQPQHF. CDR3 coding DNA: TGTGCCAGTAACCCCGGGGAGAAAGTACCCGAAGTACCCAATCAGCCCCAGCATTTT.

The chain links TRBV29-1 to TRBJ2-7; 10 positions agree with TRBD1. The CDR3 sequence is 14 residues long. The V segment lost 0 bases and the J segment 6 bases; nucleotides outside the gene matches: 5. CDR1 and CDR2 (germline): SQVTM, ANQGSEA. CDR3 nucleotide sequence: TGCAGCGTTGAAGAGGGACAGGGGTCCGGCGAGCAGTACTTC. Protein product: CSVEEGQGSGEQYF.